This is a list of T cell receptor beta chains from one sample in a study of PD-L1 blockade in urothelial cancer. Sequencing used immunoSEQ multiplex PCR; TCRdb keeps in-frame clones, though not all of them. The sample comprises approximately 110,000 clones, under 95% of which are singletons, and about 4% rests with the top ten. Sequencing used PBMCs, obtained around atezolizumab (anti-PD-L1) treatment. The origin of the receptors is a man aged 55 to 69 with urothelial cancer. Both conserved end residues are part of each CDR3. A D gene is named only where the DNA matches it firmly. The size field is filled for only some rows; it gives once, few, many or a size class.

abundance: NA
v_gene: TRBV9
d_gene: NA
j_gene: TRBJ2-2
CDR3nt: TGTGCCAGCACCGTAGGCCCGGTCCAAACCGGGGAGCTGTTTTTT
CDR3aa: CASTVGPVQTGELFF

abundance: NA
v_gene: TRBV5-4
d_gene: TRBD1
j_gene: TRBJ1-2
CDR3nt: TGTGCCAGCAGCTCGGGGACAGGGCGAGGTTTTGAGGGTGGCTACACCTTC
CDR3aa: CASSSGTGRGFEGGYTF

abundance: NA
v_gene: TRBV4-3
d_gene: TRBD2
j_gene: TRBJ2-3
CDR3nt: TGCGCCAGCAGCATCGGGGGACTAGGAGATACGCAGTATTTT
CDR3aa: CASSIGGLGDTQYF

abundance: once
v_gene: TRBV19
d_gene: TRBD2
j_gene: TRBJ2-4
CDR3nt: TGTGCCAGTAGTATCGGGGGGGCAGGGGTAAACATTCAGTACTTC
CDR3aa: CASSIGGAGVNIQYF

abundance: NA
v_gene: TRBV5-1
d_gene: TRBD1
j_gene: TRBJ2-7
CDR3nt: TGCGCCAGCAGCTTGGGGGCGCTACGCATGGGACAGGGGCTATACGAGCAGTACTTC
CDR3aa: CASSLGALRMGQGLYEQYF

abundance: NA
v_gene: TRBV4-2
d_gene: TRBD2
j_gene: TRBJ2-1
CDR3nt: TGTGCCAGCAGCCAAGTGGGACTAGCGGGGGGTGGTGGGAATGAGCAGTTCTTC
CDR3aa: CASSQVGLAGGGGNEQFF

abundance: NA
v_gene: TRBV28
d_gene: NA
j_gene: TRBJ2-7
CDR3nt: TGTGCCACCAACCCAGTCAGGGCTGGCTACGAGCAGTACTTC
CDR3aa: CATNPVRAGYEQYF

abundance: few
v_gene: TRBV11-2
d_gene: NA
j_gene: TRBJ1-5
CDR3nt: TGTGCCAGCAGCGAATCCACAGGGCCCAATCAGCCCCAGCATTTT
CDR3aa: CASSESTGPNQPQHF

abundance: NA
v_gene: TRBV28
d_gene: NA
j_gene: TRBJ2-3
CDR3nt: TGTGCCAGCAGTCTCCTGGAGGTAGGACTACTGGCAGATACGCAGTATTTT
CDR3aa: CASSLLEVGLLADTQYF

abundance: NA
v_gene: TRBV6-1
d_gene: TRBD2
j_gene: TRBJ2-7
CDR3nt: TGTGCCAGCAGTGAGGGGACTAGCGGATACGAGCAGTACTTC
CDR3aa: CASSEGTSGYEQYF

abundance: NA
v_gene: TRBV4-3
d_gene: TRBD2
j_gene: TRBJ2-3
CDR3nt: TGCGCCAGCAGCCATGCGCTAGCGGGAGGTATGAGGACAGATACGCAGTATTTT
CDR3aa: CASSHALAGGMRTDTQYF

abundance: NA
v_gene: TRBV2
d_gene: NA
j_gene: TRBJ1-5
CDR3nt: TGTGCCAGCAGTGAAAACACGGGTCGGTCCCAGCATTTT
CDR3aa: CASSENTGRSQHF

abundance: NA
v_gene: TRBV9
d_gene: NA
j_gene: TRBJ2-7
CDR3nt: TGTGTCAGCAGCGTGACAGAGAATCCCCCCCACGAGCAGTACTTC
CDR3aa: CVSSVTENPPHEQYF

abundance: NA
v_gene: TRBV7-2
d_gene: NA
j_gene: TRBJ2-7
CDR3nt: TGTGCCAGCAGCTTAGCTTGGGACACTAAGTACGAGCAGTACTTC
CDR3aa: CASSLAWDTKYEQYF

abundance: NA
v_gene: TRBV4-3
d_gene: TRBD2
j_gene: TRBJ2-1
CDR3nt: TGCGCCAGCAGCCATTCCTTAGCGGGGGAGCACAATGAGCAGTTCTTC
CDR3aa: CASSHSLAGEHNEQFF

abundance: NA
v_gene: TRBV9
d_gene: NA
j_gene: TRBJ2-2
CDR3nt: TGTGCCAGCAGCGTAGGGATACTAGGTTCCAACACCGGGGAGCTGTTTTTT
CDR3aa: CASSVGILGSNTGELFF

abundance: NA
v_gene: TRBV14
d_gene: TRBD1
j_gene: TRBJ2-6
CDR3nt: TGTGCCAGCAGCCCTCGGGACAGGAGCTCTGGGGCCAACGTCCTGACTTTC
CDR3aa: CASSPRDRSSGANVLTF

abundance: once
v_gene: TRBV2
d_gene: NA
j_gene: TRBJ1-6
CDR3nt: TGTGCCAGCACGGGGGGCAATAATTCACCCCTCCACTTT
CDR3aa: CASTGGNNSPLHF

abundance: NA
v_gene: TRBV9
d_gene: TRBD2
j_gene: TRBJ2-1
CDR3nt: TGTGCCAGCAGCGTGGGACTAGCGGGAAACTACAATGAGCAGTTCTTC
CDR3aa: CASSVGLAGNYNEQFF

abundance: NA
v_gene: TRBV29-1
d_gene: NA
j_gene: TRBJ1-4
CDR3nt: TGCAGCGTTGAAGAGCGGGGGGACGGTGAAAAACTGTTTTTT
CDR3aa: CSVEERGDGEKLFF

abundance: NA
v_gene: TRBV5-1
d_gene: NA
j_gene: TRBJ2-5
CDR3nt: TGCGCCAGCAGCTTGCCTGGGGGCCGAGAGACCCAGTACTTC
CDR3aa: CASSLPGGRETQYF

abundance: NA
v_gene: TRBV10-3
d_gene: NA
j_gene: TRBJ2-3
CDR3nt: TGTGCCATCAGCCGGCAGGCAGGCTCAGATACGCAGTATTTT
CDR3aa: CAISRQAGSDTQYF

abundance: NA
v_gene: TRBV4-2
d_gene: TRBD2
j_gene: TRBJ2-2
CDR3nt: TGTGCCAGCAGCCTCGTCGGACTAGCGACCGGGGAGCTGTTTTTT
CDR3aa: CASSLVGLATGELFF

abundance: NA
v_gene: TRBV14
d_gene: NA
j_gene: TRBJ1-2
CDR3nt: TGTGCCAGCAGCCAAGATCCCCTCTATGGCTACACCTTC
CDR3aa: CASSQDPLYGYTF

abundance: NA
v_gene: TRBV5-1
d_gene: TRBD2
j_gene: TRBJ2-1
CDR3nt: TGCGCCAGCAGCTTGGCCGTTAGGACTAGCGGGACGGGCGGGTTCCATGAGCAGTTCTTC
CDR3aa: CASSLAVRTSGTGGFHEQFF

abundance: NA
v_gene: TRBV25-1
d_gene: NA
j_gene: TRBJ2-7
CDR3nt: TGTGCCAGCAGTGATAGTGTCACTTCCTACGAGCAGTACTTC
CDR3aa: CASSDSVTSYEQYF

abundance: NA
v_gene: TRBV14
d_gene: TRBD1
j_gene: TRBJ2-7
CDR3nt: TGTGCCAGCAGCCATGCACGTCCGGACAGGGGGCCCGAGCAGTACTTC
CDR3aa: CASSHARPDRGPEQYF

abundance: few
v_gene: TRBV27
d_gene: NA
j_gene: TRBJ1-1
CDR3nt: TGTGCCAGCAGTTTGAAACAGGACACTGAAGCTTTCTTT
CDR3aa: CASSLKQDTEAFF

abundance: NA
v_gene: TRBV2
d_gene: NA
j_gene: TRBJ2-5
CDR3nt: TGTGCCAGCAGCGAAGCCCGTGAGACCCAGTACTTC
CDR3aa: CASSEARETQYF

abundance: NA
v_gene: TRBV9
d_gene: TRBD2
j_gene: TRBJ2-5
CDR3nt: TGTGCCAGCAGCGTACGGGCTAGCGGGACTCAAGAGACCCAGTACTTC
CDR3aa: CASSVRASGTQETQYF

abundance: NA
v_gene: TRBV7-2
d_gene: TRBD2
j_gene: TRBJ2-7
CDR3nt: TGTGCCAGCAGCTTGGGACTAGCGGGAGGGTCGACCTACGAGCAGTACTTC
CDR3aa: CASSLGLAGGSTYEQYF

abundance: NA
v_gene: TRBV30
d_gene: NA
j_gene: TRBJ2-7
CDR3nt: TGTGCCTGGAGTACCACAGGGAACAGAGGCTACGAGCAGTACTTC
CDR3aa: CAWSTTGNRGYEQYF

abundance: NA
v_gene: TRBV7-2
d_gene: TRBD2
j_gene: TRBJ2-1
CDR3nt: TGTGCCAGCAGCTCTAGCGGGGCAAGCTCCTACAATGAGCAGTTCTTC
CDR3aa: CASSSSGASSYNEQFF

abundance: NA
v_gene: TRBV19
d_gene: TRBD1
j_gene: TRBJ1-4
CDR3nt: TGTGCCAGTAGTATCGACGACAGGGTGGCAACTAATGAAAAACTGTTTTTT
CDR3aa: CASSIDDRVATNEKLFF

abundance: NA
v_gene: TRBV5-1
d_gene: TRBD2
j_gene: TRBJ2-5
CDR3nt: TGCGCCAGCAGCTTAGCGGGAGTGGAGACCCAGTACTTC
CDR3aa: CASSLAGVETQYF

abundance: NA
v_gene: TRBV11-2
d_gene: NA
j_gene: TRBJ1-2
CDR3nt: TGTGCCAGCAGCCCCCTCGCGGGGAACTATGGCTACACCTTC
CDR3aa: CASSPLAGNYGYTF

abundance: NA
v_gene: TRBV6-6
d_gene: NA
j_gene: TRBJ1-5
CDR3nt: TGTGCCAGCAGCTTTCCAGGGGTGAGTAATCAGCCCCAGCATTTT
CDR3aa: CASSFPGVSNQPQHF

abundance: NA
v_gene: TRBV18
d_gene: TRBD2
j_gene: TRBJ2-2
CDR3nt: TGTGCCAGCTCACCGGCTAGCGGGAGCGGAGCCGGGGAGCTGTTTTTT
CDR3aa: CASSPASGSGAGELFF

abundance: NA
v_gene: TRBV7-6
d_gene: TRBD2
j_gene: TRBJ2-1
CDR3nt: TGTGCCAGCAGCGTCGGACTGGCGGGAGGGCAGGGTGAGCAGTTCTTC
CDR3aa: CASSVGLAGGQGEQFF

abundance: NA
v_gene: TRBV9
d_gene: NA
j_gene: TRBJ1-6
CDR3nt: TGTGCCAGCAGTGGAACAGGGCCTAATTCACCCCTCCACTTT
CDR3aa: CASSGTGPNSPLHF

abundance: NA
v_gene: TRBV7-2
d_gene: TRBD1
j_gene: TRBJ1-4
CDR3nt: TGTGCCAGCAGCTTCCAGACAGGGTCGAATGAAAAACTGTTTTTT
CDR3aa: CASSFQTGSNEKLFF